This T cell receptor (beta chain) was observed in a study of cytomegalovirus exposure and HLA in healthy donors. Study results and caveats: There were some V segments, including TRBV6-2 and TRBV6-3, excluded as indistinguishable. It was 150 or so TCR beta chains that were listed as cytomegalovirus-associated. Most CMV-associated TCR beta chains appeared HLA-restricted in a later analysis.

This clone was picked up one time. Its antigen is not identified. The V gene lost 4 bases and the J gene lost 5 bases, with 9 bases spanning the gap. Germline values: CDR1 PRHDT, CDR2 FYEKMQ (reference sequence). CDR3 size: 13 residues. Researchers ran the PCR with 60 Vbeta and 13 Jbeta primers. The table came from immunoSEQ multiplex PCR; TCRdb's copy has only in-frame clones and leaves some out. The data hold some 130,000 clones, with 80% to 90% observed a single time. Sequences were obtained from PBMCs. This clonotype was sampled from a young woman in good health and CMV-seronegative. The V call is TRBV13, the J call TRBJ1-5, with D uncertain. This CDR3 is CASSYRNDQPQHF. CDR3 nucleotides: TGTGCCAGCAGCTATCGTAATGATCAGCCCCAGCATTTT. Full variable domain (missing parts from reference TRBV13 and TRBJ1-5): AAGVIQSPRHLIKEKRETATLKCYPIPRHDTVYWYQQGPGQDPQFLISFYEKMQSDKGSIPDRFSAQQFSDYHSELNMSSLELGDSALYFCASSYRNDQPQHFGDGTRLSIL.